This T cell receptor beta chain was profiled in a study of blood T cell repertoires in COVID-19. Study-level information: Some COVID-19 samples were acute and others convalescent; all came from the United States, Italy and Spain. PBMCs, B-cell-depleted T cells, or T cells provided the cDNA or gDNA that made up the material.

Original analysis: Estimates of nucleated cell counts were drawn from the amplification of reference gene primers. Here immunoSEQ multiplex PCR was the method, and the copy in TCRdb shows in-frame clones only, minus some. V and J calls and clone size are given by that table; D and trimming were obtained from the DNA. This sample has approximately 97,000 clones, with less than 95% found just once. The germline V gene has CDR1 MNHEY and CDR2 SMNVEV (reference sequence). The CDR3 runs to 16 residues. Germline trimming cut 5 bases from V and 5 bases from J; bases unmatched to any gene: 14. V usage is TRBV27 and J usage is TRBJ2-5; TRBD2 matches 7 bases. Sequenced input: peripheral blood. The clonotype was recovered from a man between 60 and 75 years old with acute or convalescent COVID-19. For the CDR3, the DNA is TGTGCCAGCAGTGGGCCGGGACTACTCCCACGGGAGACCCAGTACTTC. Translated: CASSGPGLLPRETQYF.